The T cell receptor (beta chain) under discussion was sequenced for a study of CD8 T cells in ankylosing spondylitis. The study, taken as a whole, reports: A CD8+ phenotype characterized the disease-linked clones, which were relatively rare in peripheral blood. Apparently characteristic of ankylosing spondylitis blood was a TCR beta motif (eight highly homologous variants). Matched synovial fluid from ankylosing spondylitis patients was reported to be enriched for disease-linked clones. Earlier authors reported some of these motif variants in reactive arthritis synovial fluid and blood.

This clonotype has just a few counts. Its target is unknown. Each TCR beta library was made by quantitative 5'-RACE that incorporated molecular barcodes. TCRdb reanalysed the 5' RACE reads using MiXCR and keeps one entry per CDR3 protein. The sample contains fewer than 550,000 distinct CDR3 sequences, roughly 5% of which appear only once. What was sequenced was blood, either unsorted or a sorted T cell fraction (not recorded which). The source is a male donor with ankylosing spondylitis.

The CDR3 DNA sequence: TGTGCCAGCAGCAAAGGTCCCCGTACAGTTTCGGTTGAAGCTTTCTTT. Its protein product is CASSKGPRTVSVEAFF. The chain couples TRBV21-1 to TRBJ1-1; the table calls TRBD1, which could not be checked here. TRBV21-1 is a pseudogene. The CDR3 is 16 amino acids.